This is a list of T cell receptor beta chains from one sample in a study of CXCR3-negative and CXCR3-positive naive CD8 T cells. TCRdb reprocessed the 5' RACE reads, with one entry per CDR3 protein and no DNA. The sample table includes around 41,000 distinct CDR3 sequences. The material sequenced was memory CD8+ T cells from blood. These TCRs come from a human donor in good health. Some clones in this sample may be carry-over from other donors' samples. Both conserved end residues are part of each CDR3. Fields, in order: V gene, clone size, J gene, CDR3 protein. Clone size, where shown, is once, few, many, or a class for clones that have expanded.

>TRBV5-1|-|TRBJ2-3
CASSRQLAGGGTDTQYF
>TRBV7-3|-|TRBJ1-1
CASSSGLGTFF
>TRBV7-6|medium-sized|TRBJ2-7
CASSSGLYEQYF
>TRBV7-3|-|TRBJ2-2
CASSLMAGELFF
>TRBV29-1|-|TRBJ2-2
CSVELGARGVSGELFF
>TRBV4-3|-|TRBJ2-1
CASSQEIAGGPNEQFF
>TRBV25-1|-|TRBJ1-5
CASSESAAGNQPQHF
>TRBV5-1|-|TRBJ2-3
CASSLASGGVSDTQYF
>TRBV28|-|TRBJ2-7
CASSLRVYEQYF
>TRBV4-2|-|TRBJ2-2
CASSQGFESGELFF
>TRBV6-1|-|TRBJ2-2
CASSEGTGNTGELFF
>TRBV4-3|-|TRBJ2-7
CASSLWSSDEQYF
>TRBV14|medium-sized|TRBJ1-4
CASSQGLAGGSHEKLFF
>TRBV27|-|TRBJ1-1
CASSLGQRNTEAFF
>TRBV5-1|-|TRBJ2-1
CASSAWKVPNEQFF
>TRBV20-1|-|TRBJ2-7
CSAAGTGNFYEQYF
>TRBV20-1|-|TRBJ2-7
CSARDGLRTEQYF
>TRBV28|-|TRBJ1-6
CASSPADRVAYNSPLHF
>TRBV9|-|TRBJ1-6
CASSGSQGYNSPLHF
>TRBV12-3/TRBV12-4|-|TRBJ2-7
CASSFAGETYEQYF
>TRBV28|-|TRBJ1-1
CASRTTGVDTEAFF
>TRBV20-1|-|TRBJ1-1
CSARDLWGRRTEAFF
>TRBV4-1|-|TRBJ2-7
CASSQLSGTSGVEQYF
>TRBV12-3/TRBV12-4|-|TRBJ1-3
CASSTPQGPGNTIYF
>TRBV29-1|-|TRBJ2-6
CSVVTGSGANVLTF
>TRBV6-9|-|TRBJ2-6
CASSSGANVLTF
>TRBV11-2|-|TRBJ2-7
CASRGGQGGFPYEQYF
>TRBV7-9|-|TRBJ2-7
CASSLAGLGYPSYEQYF
>TRBV20-1|-|TRBJ1-5
CSALAGAGNQPQHF
>TRBV12-3/TRBV12-4|-|TRBJ2-1
CASSLGENNEQFF
>TRBV7-6|-|TRBJ1-2
CASSQGKEMLNYGYTF
>TRBV7-2|-|TRBJ2-1
CASSLVGFGSYNEQFF
>TRBV20-1|-|TRBJ1-1
CSAPPPGQGSTEAFF
>TRBV20-1|-|TRBJ2-3
CSARGGRESDTQYF
>TRBV6-2/TRBV6-3|-|TRBJ2-7
CASTVTEPYEQYF
>TRBV7-2|-|TRBJ2-7
CASSDRLAGVYEQYF
>TRBV7-9|-|TRBJ1-4
CASSRPFEEGEKLFF
>TRBV7-9|-|TRBJ2-3
CASTSSDRGVSDTQYF
>TRBV7-7|-|TRBJ2-1
CASSLFRWAEQFF
>TRBV29-1|-|TRBJ1-2
CSVERQDNYGYTF
>TRBV28|-|TRBJ1-1
CASTYTSPLNTEAFF
>TRBV4-3|-|TRBJ1-6
CASSQDSLALMSGNSPLHF
>TRBV6-4|medium-sized|TRBJ2-3
CASSVQGEATDTQYF
>TRBV7-9|-|TRBJ2-1
CASSFRTGHNEQFF
>TRBV2|-|TRBJ2-1
CASSEWDVSNEQFF
>TRBV4-3|-|TRBJ1-2
CASSQDHFPETGTYGYTF
>TRBV4-3|-|TRBJ2-2
CASSQAGGLAGELFF
>TRBV20-1|-|TRBJ1-1
CSAGVGGTATEAFF
>TRBV6-2/TRBV6-3|-|TRBJ2-1
CASSLLDYNEQFF
>TRBV6-1|-|TRBJ2-7
CASSLAVSSYEQYF
>TRBV27|-|TRBJ2-7
CASSLIPGGPSYEQYF
>TRBV28|-|TRBJ2-3
CASSLYGGDTDTQYF